A selection of T cell receptor beta chains follows, all from one sample in a study of blood T cell repertoires in COVID-19. The repertoire was sequenced with immunoSEQ multiplex PCR; TCRdb's copy has only in-frame clones and lacks some. Of 170,000 or so clones in the sample, 80% to 85% are singletons; the top ten hold about 7%. The sample consisted of peripheral blood. Receptors were obtained from a woman aged 40 to 50 with COVID-19, enrolled during active disease. Each CDR3 is given with its conserved first and last residue. A D gene is named only where the DNA matches it firmly. Clone size is stated in some rows and not others, as once, few, many or a class when expanded.

J gene | clone size | D gene | CDR3 length | V gene | CDR3 protein
TRBJ2-1 | . | TRBD2 | 17 | TRBV6-4 | CASSADPYGGARNEQFF
TRBJ1-5 | . | TRBD1 | 17 | TRBV27 | CASSYLPGQGRNQPQHF
TRBJ1-5 | few | . | 16 | TRBV11-3 | CASSLENFYSNQPQHF
TRBJ1-2 | . | . | 14 | TRBV9 | CASSVGLGGGGYTF
TRBJ1-3 | . | . | 13 | TRBV25-1 | CASRPPGVDTIYF
TRBJ2-7 | . | . | 17 | TRBV6-4 | CASSDSILARVDYEQYF
TRBJ1-1 | . | . | 13 | TRBV19 | CASSIDLPYEAFF
TRBJ1-5 | . | TRBD1 | 14 | TRBV6-5 | CASKGAISNQPQHF
TRBJ2-7 | . | TRBD1 | 16 | TRBV28 | CASSLVRQGGSYEQYF
TRBJ2-7 | . | TRBD2 | 13 | TRBV19 | CATGEGMAYEQYF
TRBJ2-3 | . | TRBD2 | 16 | TRBV19 | CASSISGGRSTDTQYF
TRBJ2-3 | few | . | 15 | TRBV7-9 | CASTRDTVSTDTQYF
TRBJ1-2 | . | TRBD1 | 15 | TRBV4-1 | CASSQNTGVGDGYTF
TRBJ1-5 | . | . | 17 | TRBV7-8 | CASSFWRPGVLYQAQHF
TRBJ2-7 | . | TRBD1 | 12 | TRBV10-3 | CAIRDRVGEQYF
TRBJ1-2 | . | . | 13 | TRBV6-2/TRBV6-3 | CASSRKNSYGYTF
TRBJ1-6 | . | . | 16 | TRBV4-1 | CASSRRPGGDNSPLHF
TRBJ1-5 | once | . | 13 | TRBV27 | CASSLSVPGPQHF
TRBJ1-2 | . | TRBD1 | 14 | TRBV6-6 | CASSYSGTGGGYTF
TRBJ2-6 | . | . | 15 | TRBV6-4 | CASSDRGSGANVLTF
TRBJ2-5 | many | TRBD2 | 17 | TRBV28 | CASSFDGGLAGQETQYF
TRBJ2-7 | . | . | 14 | TRBV19 | CASSMGSGGYEQYF
TRBJ1-2 | . | TRBD1 | 13 | TRBV10-1 | CASSGTGRYGYTF
TRBJ2-1 | . | TRBD1 | 15 | TRBV19 | CASTPGQGVHNEQFF
TRBJ2-1 | . | TRBD2 | 18 | TRBV5-1 | CASSLESSLAGGTNEQFF
TRBJ2-1 | few | TRBD2 | 14 | TRBV7-9 | CASSLAGSYNEQFF
TRBJ2-5 | . | . | 15 | TRBV18 | CASSPPILQQETQYF
TRBJ2-3 | . | TRBD2 | 13 | TRBV4-1 | CATQREPTDTQYF
TRBJ1-5 | . | . | 15 | TRBV19 | CASSTPGFYGQPQHF
TRBJ1-5 | . | . | 18 | TRBV7-9 | CASSLDPSAANSNQPQHF
TRBJ1-5 | . | TRBD1 | 15 | TRBV19 | CASSSRTGYNQPQHF
TRBJ1-4 | . | . | 12 | TRBV6-2/TRBV6-3 | CASSQGGEKLFF
TRBJ2-1 | . | TRBD2 | 14 | TRBV19 | CASSISTSGTEQFF
TRBJ1-1 | . | TRBD1 | 14 | TRBV6-4 | CASRAGGWNTEAFF
TRBJ1-1 | . | TRBD1 | 13 | TRBV2 | CASTGTGGIEAFF
TRBJ1-5 | . | . | 13 | TRBV18 | CASADTKNQPQHF
TRBJ2-7 | . | . | 9 | TRBV9 | CASGNEQYF
TRBJ1-5 | . | TRBD1 | 14 | TRBV27 | CASKRDRDNQPQHF
TRBJ1-1 | . | . | 14 | TRBV5-3 | CARHRSQAGTEAFF
TRBJ1-1 | . | TRBD1 | 14 | TRBV4-1 | CASSQGQGYTEAFF
TRBJ1-2 | . | . | 14 | TRBV7-9 | CASSFGGVGEGYTF
TRBJ2-2 | . | . | 12 | TRBV23-1 | CASSPRAGELFF
TRBJ1-3 | . | . | 20 | TRBV15 | CTTSRDPMGSLSSPGNTIYF
TRBJ1-2 | . | . | 15 | TRBV5-6 | CASSLRAGTNYGYTF
TRBJ2-1 | . | . | 14 | TRBV6-5 | CASSYTAGYNEQFF
TRBJ1-5 | once | . | 12 | TRBV5-8 | CASSPSRQPQHF
TRBJ1-3 | . | . | 16 | TRBV6-5 | CASSYSRASSGNTIYF
TRBJ1-1 | . | . | 13 | TRBV5-1 | CASSYTENTEAFF
TRBJ1-6 | . | . | 16 | TRBV6-1 | CASSEAGQANNSPLHF
TRBJ1-3 | few | . | 17 | TRBV15 | CATSRDARAIAGNTIYF
TRBJ1-5 | . | TRBD1 | 15 | TRBV9 | CASSVGQGSEGPQHF
TRBJ1-2 | . | TRBD1 | 15 | TRBV2 | CASSDGTGGSYGYTF
TRBJ2-1 | . | TRBD2 | 16 | TRBV10-2 | CASYSGRDFDKDEQFF
TRBJ1-1 | . | . | 14 | TRBV19 | CASSQPTALTEAFF
TRBJ2-7 | . | . | 14 | TRBV7-2 | CASSSLKGDYEQYF
TRBJ2-7 | . | TRBD1 | 13 | TRBV5-6 | CASSLRGGWEQYF
TRBJ2-5 | . | TRBD1 | 14 | TRBV18 | CASSQLQGTETQYF